This T cell receptor beta chain is drawn from a study of T cells in women clearing cervical HPV infection. Study context: Only a few women had HLA typing results available.

In regard to this clone: Antigen unknown. The read ends 3 residues before the CDR3 terminus; that terminus is restored from the germline J gene. This same CDR3 is encoded by further DNA sequences in the sample.

Sequencing used immunoSEQ multiplex PCR; TCRdb keeps in-frame clones, though not all of them. The sample has roughly 19,000 clones. Germline V lookup: CDR1 LNHDA, CDR2 SQIVND (reference sequence). CDR3 length: 14 residues. Study-level points and caveats: CIN3+ cases had significantly higher TCR richness than controls; evenness did not differ.

The rearrangement joins TRBV19 to TRBJ2-2; 8 bases map to TRBD1. The source material was blood buffy coat. The receptor's source is a woman between 18 and 75 years old with a cervical HPV16 infection that either progressed to CIN3+ or cleared (not recorded which). CDR3 residues: CASSPGQVNEKLFF. CDR3 DNA (partial): TGTGCCAGTAGCCCGGGACAGGTTAATGAAAAG.